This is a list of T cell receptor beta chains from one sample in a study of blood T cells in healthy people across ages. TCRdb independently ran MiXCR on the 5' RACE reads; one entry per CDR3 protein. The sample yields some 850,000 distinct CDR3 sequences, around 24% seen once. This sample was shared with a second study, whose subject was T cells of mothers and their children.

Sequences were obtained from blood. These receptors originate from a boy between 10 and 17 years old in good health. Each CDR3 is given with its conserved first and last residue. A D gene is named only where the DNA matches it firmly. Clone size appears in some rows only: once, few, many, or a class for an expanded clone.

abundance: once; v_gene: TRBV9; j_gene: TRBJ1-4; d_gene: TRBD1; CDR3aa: CASSGRGTGVKLVF; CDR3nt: TGTGCCAGCAGCGGGAGAGGGACAGGGGTAAAACTGGTTTTT
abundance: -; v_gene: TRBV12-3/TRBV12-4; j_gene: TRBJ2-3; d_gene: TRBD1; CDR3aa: CASSLGQAGADTQYF; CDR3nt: TGCGCCAGCAGTCTGGGACAGGCCGGGGCAGATACGCAGTATTTT
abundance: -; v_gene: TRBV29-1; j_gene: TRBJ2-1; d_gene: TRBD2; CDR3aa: CSVDGTSGGQFNNEQFF; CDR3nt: TGCAGCGTTGACGGGACTAGCGGGGGGCAATTTAACAATGAGCAGTTCTTC
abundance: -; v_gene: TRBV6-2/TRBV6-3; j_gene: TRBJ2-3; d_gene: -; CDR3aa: CASNRGATDTQYF; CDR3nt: TGTGCCAGCAATCGCGGGGCCACAGATACGCAGTATTTT
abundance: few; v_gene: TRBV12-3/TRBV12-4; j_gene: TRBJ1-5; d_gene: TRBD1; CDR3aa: CASSTDRVDNQPQHF; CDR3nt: TGTGCCAGCAGCACCGACAGGGTGGACAATCAGCCCCAGCATTTT
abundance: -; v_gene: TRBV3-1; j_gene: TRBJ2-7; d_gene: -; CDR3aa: CASSQEEASSYEQYF; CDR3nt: TGTGCCAGCAGCCAAGAGGAGGCTAGCTCCTACGAGCAGTACTTC
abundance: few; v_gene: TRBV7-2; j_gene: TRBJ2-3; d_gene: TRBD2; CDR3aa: CASSLNRGADTQYF; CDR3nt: TGTGCCAGCAGCTTAAATCGGGGGGCAGATACGCAGTATTTT
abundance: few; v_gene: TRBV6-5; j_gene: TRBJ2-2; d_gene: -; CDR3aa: CASSYPSLGTGELFF; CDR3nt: TGTGCCAGCAGTTATCCCTCACTGGGCACCGGGGAGCTGTTTTTT
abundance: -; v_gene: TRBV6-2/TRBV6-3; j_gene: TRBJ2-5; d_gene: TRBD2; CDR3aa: CASSPGLAGWTQYF; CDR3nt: TGTGCCAGCAGTCCGGGACTAGCGGGGTGGACCCAGTACTTC
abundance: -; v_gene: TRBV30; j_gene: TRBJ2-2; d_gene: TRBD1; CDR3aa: CAQDRGANTGELFF; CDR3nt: TGTGCCCAGGACAGGGGCGCGAACACCGGGGAGCTGTTTTTT